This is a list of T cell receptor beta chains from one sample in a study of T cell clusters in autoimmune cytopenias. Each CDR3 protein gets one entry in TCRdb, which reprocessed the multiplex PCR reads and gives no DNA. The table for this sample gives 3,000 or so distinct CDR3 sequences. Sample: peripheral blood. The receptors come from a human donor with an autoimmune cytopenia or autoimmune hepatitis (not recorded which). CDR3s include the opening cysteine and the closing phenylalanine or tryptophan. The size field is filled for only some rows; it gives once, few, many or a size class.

CATSQDRDNFYGYTF,TRBV19,TRBJ1-2,medium-sized
CASTRTEAPYEQYF,TRBV19,TRBJ2-7,medium-sized
CASSSGGRLNYEQYF,TRBV19,TRBJ2-7,.
CAISQGSASSQPQHF,TRBV10-3,TRBJ1-5,.
CASETGGTEAFF,TRBV10-3,TRBJ1-1,.
CASRGALGTEAFF,TRBV27,TRBJ1-1,medium-sized
CSVAGRGFVYF,TRBV29-1,TRBJ2-5,large
CATSRDPAGEIEQFF,TRBV15,TRBJ2-1,.
CASRPGTGVSPLHF,TRBV27,TRBJ1-6,.
CASSERQQTYEQYF,TRBV13,TRBJ2-7,medium-sized
CASRYRDRRNTEAFF,TRBV12-3/TRBV12-4,TRBJ1-1,medium-sized
CASSVQGAVTGELFF,TRBV6-2/TRBV6-3,TRBJ2-2,.